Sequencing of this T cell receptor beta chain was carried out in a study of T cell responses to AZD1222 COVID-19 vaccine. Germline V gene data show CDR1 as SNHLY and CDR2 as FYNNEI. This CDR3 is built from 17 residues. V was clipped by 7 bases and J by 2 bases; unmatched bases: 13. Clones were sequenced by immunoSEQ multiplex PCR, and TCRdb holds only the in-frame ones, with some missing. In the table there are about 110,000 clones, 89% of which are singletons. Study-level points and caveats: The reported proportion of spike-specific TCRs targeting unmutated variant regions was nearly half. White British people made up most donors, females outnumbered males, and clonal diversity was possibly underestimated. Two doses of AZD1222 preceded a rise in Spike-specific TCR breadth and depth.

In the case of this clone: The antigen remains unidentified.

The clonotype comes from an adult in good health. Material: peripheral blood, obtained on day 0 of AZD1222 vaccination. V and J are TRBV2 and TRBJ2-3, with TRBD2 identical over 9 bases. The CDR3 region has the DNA TGTGCCAGCACCACCCTCGGGGCGGGAGGGCCCACAGATACGCAGTATTTT. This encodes CASTTLGAGGPTDTQYF. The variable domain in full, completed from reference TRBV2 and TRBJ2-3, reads EPEVTQTPSHQVTQMGQEVILRCVPISNHLYFYWYRQILGQKVEFLVSFYNNEISEKSEIFDDQFSVERPDGSNFTLKIRSTKLEDSAMYFCASTTLGAGGPTDTQYFGPGTRLTVL.